A single sample is the source of the 6 T cell receptor beta chains below, sequenced in a study of T cells in Graves' hyperthyroidism and ophthalmopathy. There were TCR beta CDR3 regions amplified from RNA transcripts. The HTBI primer set was used in a first-round RT-PCR of the TCR CDR3. TCRdb reanalysed the multiplex PCR reads using MiXCR and keeps one entry per CDR3 protein. Here the sample spans about 760,000 distinct CDR3 sequences, over 35% being singletons. The sample comprised blood. The origin of the receptors is a middle-aged woman with Graves' hyperthyroidism.

J is TRBJ2-5 and V is TRBV29-1, with TRBD1 identical over 12 bases. Germline V gene data show CDR1 as SQVTM and CDR2 as ANQGSEA. The trim removed 8 bases at V and 5 bases at J, leaving 6 bases unmatched. The length of the CDR3 is 13 residues. CDR3 sequence reads: CSPGTGGAETQYF. For the CDR3, the DNA is TGCAGCCCCGGGACAGGGGGCGCGGAGACCCAGTACTTC.

This chain links TRBV7-8 with TRBJ2-7; the match to TRBD2 covers 7 bases. J was trimmed by 3 bases and V by 5 bases; bases with no gene match: 13. The CDR3 has 16 residues. Germline V gene sequence: CDR1 SGHVS, CDR2 FQNEAQ. CDR3 residues: CASSQEGGRGLYEQYF. The CDR3 nucleotides are TGTGCCAGCAGCCAAGAGGGAGGGAGAGGACTCTACGAGCAGTACTTC.

A note on this clonotype: A much larger clonotype is one base distant, so this may be a read error. The conserved phenylalanine or tryptophan normally closing the CDR3 is absent here, so this likely arose from a read error. The V and J genes are TRBV7-9 and TRBJ1-5, with a weak D call TRBD1 (6 bases). The length of the CDR3 is 16 residues. The germline CDR1 and CDR2 sequences are SEHNR and FQNEAQ (reference sequence). With 5 bases removed from V and 1 base from J, the gap between germline ends came to 15 bases. As DNA, the CDR3 is TGTGCCAGCAGCCCGACCGCGAGGGGGAGCAATCAGCCCCAGCATCTT. Its protein is CASSPTARGSNQPQHL.

This clonotype showed up just a few times. The rearrangement joins TRBV5-1 to TRBJ1-1, with TRBD1 identical over 9 bases. Germline loops: CDR1 SGHRS, CDR2 YFSETQ. V lost 4 bases, J lost 2 bases, and 12 bases stayed unmatched. The CDR3 has 17 amino acids. The CDR3 region has the DNA TGCGCCAGCAGCCCCGGGACAGGGTCCTCTCTTAACACTGAAGCTTTCTTT. Its protein product is CASSPGTGSSLNTEAFF.

This clonotype was detected a few times. The CDR3 sequence is CASSQEQGAGEQYF. The CDR3 coding sequence is TGCGCCAGCAGCCAAGAACAGGGGGCGGGAGAGCAGTACTTC. The chain has TRBV4-1 and TRBJ2-7, with 9 bases that match TRBD1. The CDR3 has 14 residues. Germline values: CDR1 MGHRA, CDR2 YSYEKL. V shed 0 bases and J 7 bases; nucleotides not matched to a gene: 4.

V gene TRBV7-9 combines with J gene TRBJ1-2; D gene unclear. Germline lookup yields CDR1 SEHNR and CDR2 FQNEAQ (reference sequence). Trimming stripped 7 bases from V and 7 bases from J, with 19 bases between. This CDR3 is 14 amino acids long. CDR3 nucleotide sequence: TGTGCCAGCAACAACGGGAGTAAGGATCGTGGCTACACCTTC. Protein product: CASNNGSKDRGYTF.